This TCR beta chain was found in a study of T cell changes during pregnancy in multiple sclerosis. The CDR3 has 13 residues. Germline lookup yields CDR1 SGHVS and CDR2 FNYEAQ. Trimming removed 3 bases from V and 3 bases from J; junction bases left unmatched: 1. Clones were read by immunoSEQ multiplex PCR, and TCRdb kept only the in-frame ones, dropping some. The data contain some 100,000 clones, almost 95% of them singletons. The chain links TRBV7-6 to TRBJ1-1; 7 bases fit TRBD1. The TCR sequence derives from a female donor with multiple sclerosis, enrolled in a pregnancy study. The sample consisted of peripheral blood, taken before pregnancy. DNA for the CDR3: TGTGCCAGCAGCTTCGACAGGGACACTGAAGCTTTCTTT. Translated, it gives CASSFDRDTEAFF. Supplemented by reference TRBV7-6 and TRBJ1-1, the full variable domain reads GAGVSQSPRYKVTKRGQDVALRCDPISGHVSLYWYRQALGQGPEFLTYFNYEAQQDKSGLPNDRFSAERPEGSISTLTIQRTEQRDSAMYRCASSFDRDTEAFFGQGTRLTVV.